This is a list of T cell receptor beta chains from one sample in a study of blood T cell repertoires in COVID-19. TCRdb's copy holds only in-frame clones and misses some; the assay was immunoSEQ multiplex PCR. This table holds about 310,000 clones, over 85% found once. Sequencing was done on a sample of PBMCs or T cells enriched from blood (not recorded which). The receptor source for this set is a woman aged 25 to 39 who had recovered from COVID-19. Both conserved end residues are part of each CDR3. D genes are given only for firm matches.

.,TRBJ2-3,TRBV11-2,TGTGCCAGCAGCCTCGGGGCAGGGGCAATTGTAGAAACAGATACGCAGTATTTT,CASSLGAGAIVETDTQYF
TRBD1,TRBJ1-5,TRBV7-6,TGTGCCAGCAGCCCCTGGACAGGGAATAATCAGCCCCAGCATTTT,CASSPWTGNNQPQHF
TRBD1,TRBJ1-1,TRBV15,TGTGCCACCAGCCCGGATGACAGGGGTCGGCTCACTGAAGCTTTCTTT,CATSPDDRGRLTEAFF
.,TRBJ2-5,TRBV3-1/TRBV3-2,TGTGCCAGCAGCCAATTTTCCGACAGTTGGGAGACCCAGTACTTC,CASSQFSDSWETQYF
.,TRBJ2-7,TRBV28,TGTGCCAGCACTAACCGACTAACCGCGAATCGGTGGGAGCAGTACTTC,CASTNRLTANRWEQYF
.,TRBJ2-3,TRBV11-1,TGTGCCAGCAGCTTTACGGTCCACACAGATACGCAGTATTTT,CASSFTVHTDTQYF
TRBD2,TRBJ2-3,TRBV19,TGTGCCAGTAGACTAGCGGGAGGACATACGCAGTATTTT,CASRLAGGHTQYF
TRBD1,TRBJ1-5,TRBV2,TGTGCCAGCAGTGGTGGGACAGGGGGCTATCAGCCCCAGCATTTT,CASSGGTGGYQPQHF
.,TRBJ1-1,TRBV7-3,TGTGCCAGCAGCCAAGACAGGTCGACTGAAGCTTTCTTT,CASSQDRSTEAFF
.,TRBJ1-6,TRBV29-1,TGCAGCGCCAAATACGGGAATTCACCCCTCCACTTT,CSAKYGNSPLHF